Sequencing of this T cell receptor beta chain was carried out in a study of OX40 agonist ivuxolimab in advanced cancers. For context, the study as a whole: The costimulatory receptor OX40 (CD134) was targeted by ivuxolimab, a fully human IgG2 agonistic monoclonal antibody. The point of sequencing TCRbeta in the periphery was to test whether ivuxolimab changed TCR sequence diversity and drove clonal T-cell expansion. Among the approximately 50 dose-escalation patients, roughly 20 had hepatocellular carcinoma, around 15 melanoma, 9 renal cell carcinoma and 9 head and neck cancer. Prior anti-PD-1, anti-PD-L1 or anti-CTLA-4 therapy was permitted, and checkpoint inhibitors had been received by less than 45% of dose-escalation patients. The monotherapy dose-escalation portion (N ≈ 50 patients) of the phase I ivuxolimab trial is reported in the paper. Partial responses occurred in three dose-escalation patients: two with cutaneous melanoma and one with hepatocellular carcinoma. In the dose-escalation cohort, 70% to 85% of patients were male, and the mean age was roughly 60 years with a range of roughly 20 to 79. Intravenous ivuxolimab was administered to patients every 2 weeks at six dose levels: 0.01, 0.1, 0.3, 1.5, 3 and 10 mg/kg.

Patients with autoimmune disease history or receiving systemic immunosuppression were excluded from the trial. In every dose cohort, peripheral blood was drawn for TCR sequencing at baseline, cycle 4 day 1, and cycle 7 day 1. The samples were drawn from a first-in-human, open-label, multicenter phase I dose-escalation trial of ivuxolimab. Adults with locally advanced or metastatic melanoma, renal cell carcinoma, hepatocellular carcinoma or head and neck squamous cell carcinoma were enrolled in the trial. Before TCR sequencing, CD4+ T cells and CD8+ T cells were sorted from peripheral blood as separate populations. To sequence the TCRbeta CDR3 region, genomic DNA was isolated from the sorted cells. The immunoSEQ Assay was used to sequence the TCRbeta CDR3 regions. This immuneACCESS table, as held by TCRdb, lists in-frame sequences with V and J called but not all clones. Of the missing ones, under half trace to an unresolved V gene in checked studies; the others have no known cause. This sample has 20,000 to 30,000 clones in its table, and almost 80% of those were observed once. Clones ranked in the top ten supply 10% to 15% of the sample.

Points on this clone: It has no known antigen specificity. Nothing much larger sits one base from this clone, and base qualities are not available.

Study-wide findings and limitations: In the 0.1-3.0 mg/kg groups, partial responders were among the patients with the lowest normalized peripheral clonal expansion, particularly in CD8+ T cells. Which antigens the clonally expanded peripheral T cells were specific for was not determined. Low levels of normalized T-cell clonal expansion were also seen in some patients who did not respond. On average, CD8+ T cells showed more expanded clones than CD4+ T cells after ivuxolimab. At doses from 0.1 to 3.0 mg/kg, clonal expansion was seen in both CD4+ and CD8+ blood T cells between baseline and week 6.

The germline V gene yields SGHDT for CDR1 and YYEEEE for CDR2. V lost 2 bases and J lost 3 bases; the stretch between them is 23 bases long. Measured from the cysteine to the phenylalanine, the CDR3 is 18 residues long. Just the 54-base CDR3 DNA is kept, in frame starting at base 1. Sequenced material: CD4+ or CD8+ T cells sorted from blood, taken in a trial of the OX40 agonist ivuxolimab. This clonotype was sampled from an adult with an advanced solid tumor such as melanoma, head and neck, liver or kidney cancer. Recombination joined TRBV5-6 with TRBJ1-1, with the D gene call left open. The CDR3: CASSFMMTVGSYHTEAFF. The DNA reads TGTGCCAGCAGCTTCATGATGACGGTGGGATCGTATCACACTGAAGCTTTCTTT.